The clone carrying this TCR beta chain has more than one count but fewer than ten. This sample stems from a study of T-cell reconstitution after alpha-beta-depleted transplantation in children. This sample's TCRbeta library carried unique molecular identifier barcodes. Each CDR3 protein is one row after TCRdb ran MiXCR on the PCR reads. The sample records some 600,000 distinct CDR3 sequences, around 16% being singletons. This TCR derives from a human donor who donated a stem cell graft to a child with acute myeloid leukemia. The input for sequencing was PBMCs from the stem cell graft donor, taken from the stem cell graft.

In nucleotides, the CDR3 is TGTGCCAGCAGCTCCGACAGGGGTGAGACTGAAGCTTTCTTT. Amino acid sequence: CASSSDRGETEAFF. The chain combines TRBV7-9 with TRBJ1-1; 8 bases line up with TRBD1. The CDR3 totals 14 residues. Per germline, CDR1 SEHNR and CDR2 FQNEAQ (reference sequence). The V gene end was trimmed by 4 bases and the J gene end by 5 bases; junction bases not matched to a gene: 6. The full variable domain, in which reference TRBV7-9 and TRBJ1-1 provide the parts outside the CDR3, is DTGVSQNPRHKITKRGQNVTFRCDPISEHNRLYWYRQTLGQGPEFLTYFQNEAQLEKSRLLSDRFSAERPKGSFSTLEIQRTEQGDSAMYLCASSSDRGETEAFFGQGTRLTVV.